A selection of T cell receptor beta chains follows, all from one sample in a study of control samples from healthy donors and cancer patients. The repertoire was sequenced with immunoSEQ multiplex PCR; TCRdb's copy has only in-frame clones and lacks some. This sample has roughly 190,000 clones, with 91% found just once. The sequenced sample consisted of blood. These receptors all stem from a woman aged 25 to 45 in good health. Each CDR3 is given with its conserved first and last residue. Each record gives: CDR3 protein, CDR3 DNA, V gene, J gene, clone size, D gene. A D gene is named only where the DNA matches it firmly. A clone size is listed for some rows: how often the clone was seen (once, few, many), or a class if it is expanded.

CDR3 protein: CASSLGGQGSYEQYF
CDR3 DNA: TGTGCCAGCAGCTTGGGGGGACAGGGGTCCTACGAGCAGTACTTC
V gene: TRBV5-5
J gene: TRBJ2-7
clone size: NA
D gene: TRBD1

CDR3 protein: CASSPDRGYGQPQHF
CDR3 DNA: TGCGCCAGCAGTCCGGACAGGGGGTATGGACAGCCCCAGCATTTT
V gene: TRBV5-1
J gene: TRBJ1-5
clone size: NA
D gene: TRBD1

CDR3 protein: CASSRTGWYGYTF
CDR3 DNA: TGCGCCAGCAGCCGGACAGGGTGGTATGGCTACACCTTC
V gene: TRBV4-1
J gene: TRBJ1-2
clone size: NA
D gene: TRBD1

CDR3 protein: CASSQGQGSEKLFF
CDR3 DNA: TGTGCCAGCAGCCAGGGACAGGGAAGCGAAAAACTGTTTTTT
V gene: TRBV4-2
J gene: TRBJ1-4
clone size: NA
D gene: TRBD1

CDR3 protein: CSVSTGYEQYF
CDR3 DNA: TGCAGCGTTTCGACTGGCTACGAGCAGTACTTC
V gene: TRBV29-1
J gene: TRBJ2-7
clone size: NA
D gene: NA

CDR3 protein: CASRGPYNEQFF
CDR3 DNA: TGTGCCAGTAGGGGTCCCTACAATGAGCAGTTCTTC
V gene: TRBV19
J gene: TRBJ2-1
clone size: NA
D gene: NA

CDR3 protein: CASSTPTGTPKLFF
CDR3 DNA: TGTGCCAGTAGTACTCCTACCGGGACACCAAAACTGTTTTTT
V gene: TRBV19
J gene: TRBJ1-4
clone size: NA
D gene: NA

CDR3 protein: CASSQGTGDEKLFF
CDR3 DNA: TGTGCCAGCAGCCAAGGGACAGGGGATGAAAAACTGTTTTTT
V gene: TRBV4-2
J gene: TRBJ1-4
clone size: NA
D gene: TRBD1

CDR3 protein: CASSLGQRSNQPQHF
CDR3 DNA: TGTGCCAGCAGTTTAGGACAGCGCAGCAATCAGCCCCAGCATTTT
V gene: TRBV27
J gene: TRBJ1-5
clone size: NA
D gene: NA

CDR3 protein: CASSRQGGYEQYF
CDR3 DNA: TGTGCCAGCTCTCGACAGGGGGGCTACGAGCAGTACTTC
V gene: TRBV18
J gene: TRBJ2-7
clone size: NA
D gene: TRBD1

CDR3 protein: CASSYSGKANVLTF
CDR3 DNA: TGTGCCAGCAGTTACTCAGGGAAAGCCAACGTCCTGACTTTC
V gene: TRBV6-6
J gene: TRBJ2-6
clone size: NA
D gene: NA

CDR3 protein: CASTSLWTGKDHEQYF
CDR3 DNA: TGTGCCAGCACCAGCCTCTGGACAGGTAAAGACCACGAGCAGTACTTC
V gene: TRBV27
J gene: TRBJ2-7
clone size: once
D gene: TRBD1

CDR3 protein: CASTPREPSGNTIYF
CDR3 DNA: TGTGCCAGCACCCCACGCGAACCCTCTGGAAACACCATATATTTT
V gene: TRBV27
J gene: TRBJ1-3
clone size: NA
D gene: NA

CDR3 protein: CASSQGLAFTSTDTQYF
CDR3 DNA: TGCGCCAGCAGCCAGGGTCTAGCGTTTACTAGCACAGATACGCAGTATTTT
V gene: TRBV4-1
J gene: TRBJ2-3
clone size: NA
D gene: NA

CDR3 protein: CASSQVDTSTDTQYF
CDR3 DNA: TGCGCCAGCAGCCAAGTGGACACTAGCACAGATACGCAGTATTTT
V gene: TRBV4-3
J gene: TRBJ2-3
clone size: NA
D gene: NA

CDR3 protein: CASSKTAGRNYEQYF
CDR3 DNA: TGTGCCAGCAGCAAAACGGCGGGACGGAACTACGAGCAGTACTTC
V gene: TRBV21-1
J gene: TRBJ2-7
clone size: NA
D gene: NA

CDR3 protein: CASSLGRVGQPQHF
CDR3 DNA: TGTGCCAGCAGCTTGGGCAGGGTGGGACAGCCCCAGCATTTT
V gene: TRBV5-8
J gene: TRBJ1-5
clone size: once
D gene: NA

CDR3 protein: CASRGGYTEAFF
CDR3 DNA: TGCGCCAGCAGGGGGGGGTACACTGAAGCTTTCTTT
V gene: TRBV10-1
J gene: TRBJ1-1
clone size: NA
D gene: NA

CDR3 protein: CASSGGTGGGHRANVLTF
CDR3 DNA: TGTGCCAGCAGCGGAGGGACAGGGGGCGGGCACAGGGCCAACGTCCTGACTTTC
V gene: TRBV7-9
J gene: TRBJ2-6
clone size: NA
D gene: TRBD1

CDR3 protein: CASSYGGGVETQYF
CDR3 DNA: TGTGCCAGCAGTTACGGGGGGGGAGTAGAGACCCAGTACTTC
V gene: TRBV6-2/TRBV6-3
J gene: TRBJ2-5
clone size: NA
D gene: TRBD2

CDR3 protein: CASSRTGEGNTIYF
CDR3 DNA: TGTGCCAGCAGCCGGACAGGGGAAGGAAACACCATATATTTT
V gene: TRBV28
J gene: TRBJ1-3
clone size: NA
D gene: TRBD1

CDR3 protein: CASSPTSGSVYEQFF
CDR3 DNA: TGTGCCAGCAGCCCGACTAGCGGGAGTGTGTATGAGCAGTTCTTC
V gene: TRBV9
J gene: TRBJ2-1
clone size: once
D gene: TRBD2

CDR3 protein: CASSDRGDRFSYEQYF
CDR3 DNA: TGTGCCAGCAGCGATAGGGGGGACAGGTTCTCCTACGAGCAGTACTTC
V gene: TRBV7-2
J gene: TRBJ2-7
clone size: NA
D gene: TRBD1

CDR3 protein: CASSHLPGLGNTDTQYF
CDR3 DNA: TGTGCCAGCAGCCACCTCCCGGGACTAGGTAACACAGATACGCAGTATTTT
V gene: TRBV3-1/TRBV3-2
J gene: TRBJ2-3
clone size: NA
D gene: TRBD2

CDR3 protein: CAITRDENTEAFF
CDR3 DNA: TGTGCCATCACCAGGGACGAGAACACTGAAGCTTTCTTT
V gene: TRBV10-3
J gene: TRBJ1-1
clone size: NA
D gene: NA

CDR3 protein: CASSRLAGGPTDTQYF
CDR3 DNA: TGCGCCAGCAGTCGATTAGCGGGGGGCCCCACAGATACGCAGTATTTT
V gene: TRBV23-1
J gene: TRBJ2-3
clone size: NA
D gene: TRBD2

CDR3 protein: CASSPRGRGEKLFF
CDR3 DNA: TGTGCCAGCAGCCCCAGGGGGCGCGGTGAAAAACTGTTTTTT
V gene: TRBV7-8
J gene: TRBJ1-4
clone size: NA
D gene: TRBD1

CDR3 protein: CASPGGAATYEQYF
CDR3 DNA: TGCGCCAGTCCCGGGGGGGCAGCTACCTACGAGCAGTACTTC
V gene: TRBV5-1
J gene: TRBJ2-7
clone size: once
D gene: TRBD2

CDR3 protein: CASSLGRGLGYNEQFF
CDR3 DNA: TGTGCCAGCAGCTTAGGTAGGGGACTGGGTTACAATGAGCAGTTCTTC
V gene: TRBV7-9
J gene: TRBJ2-1
clone size: NA
D gene: NA

CDR3 protein: CASSSGTGEKAFF
CDR3 DNA: TGTGCCAGCAGCTCAGGGACAGGGGAAAAAGCTTTCTTT
V gene: TRBV9
J gene: TRBJ1-1
clone size: NA
D gene: TRBD1

CDR3 protein: CASSPYQETQYF
CDR3 DNA: TGTGCCAGCAGCCCGTACCAAGAGACCCAGTACTTC
V gene: TRBV7-2
J gene: TRBJ2-5
clone size: NA
D gene: NA

CDR3 protein: CASSEEAGSSYEQYF
CDR3 DNA: TGTGCCAGCAGTGAAGAGGCAGGGAGCTCCTACGAGCAGTACTTC
V gene: TRBV6-1
J gene: TRBJ2-7
clone size: once
D gene: NA

CDR3 protein: CASSEVGEPQHF
CDR3 DNA: TGTGCCAGCAGTGAAGTGGGGGAGCCCCAGCATTTT
V gene: TRBV2
J gene: TRBJ1-5
clone size: NA
D gene: NA

CDR3 protein: CASRTGSYQPQHF
CDR3 DNA: TGTGCCAGCAGGACAGGGAGTTACCAGCCCCAGCATTTT
V gene: TRBV12-3/TRBV12-4
J gene: TRBJ1-5
clone size: NA
D gene: TRBD1

CDR3 protein: CASSQDQINEQFF
CDR3 DNA: TGTGCCAGCAGCCAAGATCAGATCAATGAGCAGTTCTTC
V gene: TRBV4-2
J gene: TRBJ2-1
clone size: once
D gene: NA

CDR3 protein: CASSQGYRGTEAFF
CDR3 DNA: TGTGCCAGCAGCCAAGGTTATAGGGGCACTGAAGCTTTCTTT
V gene: TRBV3-1/TRBV3-2
J gene: TRBJ1-1
clone size: NA
D gene: NA

CDR3 protein: CASSAGFASGNTIYF
CDR3 DNA: TGTGCCAGCAGCGCCGGGTTTGCCTCTGGAAACACCATATATTTT
V gene: TRBV7-2
J gene: TRBJ1-3
clone size: NA
D gene: NA

CDR3 protein: CASSELLAGVEQFF
CDR3 DNA: TGTGCCAGCAGTGAATTACTAGCGGGAGTCGAGCAGTTCTTC
V gene: TRBV2
J gene: TRBJ2-1
clone size: NA
D gene: TRBD2

CDR3 protein: CASSQESQGTNEQFF
CDR3 DNA: TGCGCCAGCAGCCAAGAGTCACAGGGAACAAATGAGCAGTTCTTC
V gene: TRBV4-1
J gene: TRBJ2-1
clone size: NA
D gene: NA

CDR3 protein: CASSEEGGNPQPQHF
CDR3 DNA: TGTGCCAGCAGTGAAGAGGGGGGGAATCCCCAGCCCCAGCATTTT
V gene: TRBV6-1
J gene: TRBJ1-5
clone size: NA
D gene: NA

CDR3 protein: CASSPRGQNYGYTF
CDR3 DNA: TGCGCCAGCAGCCCCCGGGGACAGAACTATGGCTACACCTTC
V gene: TRBV4-3
J gene: TRBJ1-2
clone size: NA
D gene: TRBD1

CDR3 protein: CATSDLVSGSTDTQYF
CDR3 DNA: TGTGCCACCAGTGATTTGGTTAGCGGAAGCACAGATACGCAGTATTTT
V gene: TRBV24-1
J gene: TRBJ2-3
clone size: NA
D gene: NA

CDR3 protein: CATSGDRATGELFF
CDR3 DNA: TGTGCCACCAGTGGGGACAGGGCCACCGGGGAGCTGTTTTTT
V gene: TRBV24-1
J gene: TRBJ2-2
clone size: NA
D gene: TRBD1

CDR3 protein: CASSDGGQGYNEQFF
CDR3 DNA: TGTGCCAGCAGTGACGGGGGACAGGGCTACAATGAGCAGTTCTTC
V gene: TRBV6-4
J gene: TRBJ2-1
clone size: once
D gene: TRBD1